These 4 T cell receptor beta chains were sequenced from one sample in a study of early stage breast cancer tumors. The table came from immunoSEQ multiplex PCR; TCRdb's copy has only in-frame clones and leaves some out. Seen here are about 29,000 clones, approximately 85% observed once, and the top ten hold roughly 9.9%. Sample: blood. The receptors shown here come from a person between 50 and 60 years old with breast cancer.

This chain connects TRBV10-3 to TRBJ2-2; no reliable D call. Trimming cost V 6 bases and J 5 bases, with 13 bases left between them. Germline-derived CDR1 and CDR2 are ENHRY and SYGVKD. CDR3 length equals 14 residues. The CDR3 nucleotides are TGTGCCATCAGCGAAGGAACTGAAACCGGGGAGCTGTTTTTT. Protein sequence: CAISEGTETGELFF.

This clone was found a few times. The chain recombines TRBV2 with TRBJ2-2; a possible D gene is TRBD2 (6 bases). Germline assignment: CDR1 SNHLY and CDR2 FYNNEI. The ends were cut back, 10 bases at V and 2 bases at J, with 17 bases in the middle. The CDR3 is 15 residues long. Written as DNA, the CDR3 is TGTGCCATTGGTCGGGGACTGAGTAACACCGGGGAGCTGTTTTTT. It yields the protein CAIGRGLSNTGELFF.

V usage is TRBV6-1 and J usage is TRBJ2-7; D not certain. Germline-derived CDR1 and CDR2 are MNHNS and SASEGT. The CDR3 totals 11 residues. V was pared by 7 bases and J by 1 base, with 5 bases between. In DNA form, the CDR3 reads TGTGCCAGCACAAATTCCTACGAGCAGTACTTC. Its protein is CASTNSYEQYF.

V and J are TRBV30 and TRBJ2-1; 10 bases align to TRBD2. With V trimmed by 2 bases and J by 5 bases, 3 bases remained unmatched. There are 14 residues in the CDR3. Germline V gene lookup returns CDR1 GTSNPN and CDR2 SVGIG (reference sequence). The CDR3 bases are TGTGCCTGGAGTAGCGGGAGGGCTCACAATGAGCAGTTCTTC. It encodes CAWSSGRAHNEQFF.